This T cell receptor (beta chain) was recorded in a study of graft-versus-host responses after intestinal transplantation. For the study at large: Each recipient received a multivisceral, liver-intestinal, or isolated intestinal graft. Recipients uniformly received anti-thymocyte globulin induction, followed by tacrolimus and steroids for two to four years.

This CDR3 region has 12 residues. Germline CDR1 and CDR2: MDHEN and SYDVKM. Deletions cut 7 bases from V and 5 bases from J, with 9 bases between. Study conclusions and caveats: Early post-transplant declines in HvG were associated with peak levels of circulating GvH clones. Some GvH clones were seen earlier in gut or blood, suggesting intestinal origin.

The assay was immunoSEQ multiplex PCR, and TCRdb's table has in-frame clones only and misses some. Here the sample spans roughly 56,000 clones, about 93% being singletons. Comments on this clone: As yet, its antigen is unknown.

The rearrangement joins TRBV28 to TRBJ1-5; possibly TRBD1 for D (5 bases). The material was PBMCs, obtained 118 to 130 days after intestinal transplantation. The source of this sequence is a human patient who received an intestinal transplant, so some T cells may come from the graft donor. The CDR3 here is CASTWGDQPQHF. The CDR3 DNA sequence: TGTGCCAGCACCTGGGGGGATCAGCCCCAGCATTTT.